This T cell receptor beta chain was identified during a study of cytomegalovirus exposure and HLA in healthy donors. Turning to the study itself: Unique TCRs numbering approximately 81 million, obtained from HLA-typed donors, made up an early data release.

CDR3 length equals 17 residues. Germline loops: CDR1 SGHAT, CDR2 FQNNGV. Trimming at V came to 1 base and at J to 5 bases, leaving 7 bases not matched to a gene. A multiplex PCR was run with 60 Vbeta primers and 13 Jbeta primers. TCRdb's copy holds only in-frame clones and misses some; the assay was immunoSEQ multiplex PCR. Found here are around 100,000 clones, approximately 80% of them singletons; the top ten hold about 4%. This clonotype was sampled from a female donor in good health and CMV-seropositive. The sample was PBMCs. The chain employs TRBV11-2 and TRBJ2-1, with 11 bases identical to TRBD2. In nucleotides, the CDR3 is TGTGCCAGCAGCTTAGGGCTAGCGGGGGGTTCCCACAATGAGCAGTTCTTC. Translating it yields CASSLGLAGGSHNEQFF.